Listed below are T cell receptor beta chains from one sample, sequenced in a study of CD8 T cells in Susac syndrome. TCRdb re-called the immunoSEQ multiplex PCR reads through MiXCR, storing one row per CDR3 protein. This sample has 150,000 to 200,000 distinct CDR3 sequences, with just over 90% found just once. Sample: CD4+ T cells from PBMCs. All receptors derive from a human donor in good health. CDR3s include the opening cysteine and the closing phenylalanine or tryptophan. Each record gives: V gene, J gene, CDR3 protein.

TRBV7-8	TRBJ1-3	CASSLTGVGNTIYF
TRBV20-1	TRBJ2-7	CSARDWSGGGNEQYF
TRBV7-2	TRBJ2-3	CASSLSSVRDTQYF
TRBV20-1	TRBJ2-1	CSARVGGSLLYNEQFF
TRBV13	TRBJ2-7	CASSLAGTVWGEQYF
TRBV7-2	TRBJ1-1	CASSAGLNTEAFF
TRBV18	TRBJ1-3	CASSPGQYSGNTIYF
TRBV23-1	TRBJ1-3	CASSFGRERGDSGNTIYF
TRBV19	TRBJ2-7	CASSPQGWSYEQYF
TRBV18	TRBJ2-2	CASSPAQGGGNTGELFF
TRBV5-6	TRBJ2-2	CASSPFTTGELFF
TRBV28	TRBJ1-1	CASSFTRDGAFF
TRBV7-8	TRBJ1-5	CASSFTRAPSNQPQHF
TRBV5-4	TRBJ1-1	CASRVAAPGDTEAFF
TRBV29-1	TRBJ2-2	CSVVPNTGELFF
TRBV2	TRBJ2-4	CASQGQVLGNKNIQYF
TRBV20-1	TRBJ1-5	CSASPGPNQPQHF
TRBV7-9	TRBJ2-7	CASSLGQGREQYF
TRBV14	TRBJ1-1	CASSQQGPTEAFF
TRBV3-1	TRBJ1-6	CASSQDGDASSYNSPLHF
TRBV7-9	TRBJ1-6	CASSFGDRSDSPLHF
TRBV6-4	TRBJ2-1	CASSEGLAGGKEQFF
TRBV5-6	TRBJ1-1	CASSLGTGGKAFF
TRBV3-1	TRBJ1-3	CASSQGSTLSGNTIYF
TRBV19	TRBJ2-2	CASSIIGADSNTGELFF
TRBV2	TRBJ2-5	CASSSQPGETQYF